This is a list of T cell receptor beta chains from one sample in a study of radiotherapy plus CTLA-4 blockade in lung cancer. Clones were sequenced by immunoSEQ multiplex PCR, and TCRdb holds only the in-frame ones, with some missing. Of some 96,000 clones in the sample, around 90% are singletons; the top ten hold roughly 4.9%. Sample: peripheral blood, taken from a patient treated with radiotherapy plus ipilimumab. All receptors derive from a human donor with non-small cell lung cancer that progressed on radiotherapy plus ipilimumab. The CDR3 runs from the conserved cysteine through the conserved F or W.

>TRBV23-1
CASSPLGTPPVEQYF
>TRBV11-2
CASSLGRGETYEQYF
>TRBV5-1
CASSQSQGADGYTF
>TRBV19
CASSNGGAETQYF
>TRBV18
CASSLTNYGYTF
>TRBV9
CASSVDLGNTEAFF
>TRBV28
CASSQFRGGFNEKLFF
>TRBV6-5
CASSYRHIATNEKLFF
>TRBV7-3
CASSSSFGVYNEQFF
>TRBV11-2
CASSLGRKIVGSSYNEQFF
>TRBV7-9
CASSPGSLNTEAFF
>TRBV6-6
CASRTTGGWKETQYF
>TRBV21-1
CASSKVGRNSNQPQHF
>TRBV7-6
CASSPGGSINEKLFF
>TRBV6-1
CASSPPVGEQFF
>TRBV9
CATSTSGDTQYF
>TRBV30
CAWSPGTSSYEQYF
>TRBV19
CASSETPTSGSQNEQFF
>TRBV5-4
CASSLYGRALLGYEQYF
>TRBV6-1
CASSASAGVGEQFF
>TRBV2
CASRRGNSNTGELFF
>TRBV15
CATGDRFSYEQYF
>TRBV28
CASSSGDRAYEQYF
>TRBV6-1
CASSSTKGGNQPQHF
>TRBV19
CASSPGTGANNYGYTF
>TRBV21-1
CASRPGGGGTEAFF